The 14 T cell receptor beta chains below were found in one sample sequenced in a study of blood T cell repertoires in COVID-19. Measured with immunoSEQ multiplex PCR; TCRdb has only the in-frame clones, and not every one. The table lists 35,000 to 40,000 clones, roughly 90% of them singletons. The specimen sequenced was peripheral blood. These receptors originate from a man aged 65 to 85 with active COVID-19.

The CDR3 sequence is CASSLGQGRPQETQYF. The CDR3 DNA reads as TGCGCCAGCAGCTTGGGGCAGGGGCGTCCCCAAGAGACCCAGTACTTC. The chain carries TRBV5-1 and TRBJ2-5, with D possibly being TRBD1 (6 bases). The CDR3 extends over 16 amino acids. Germline loops: CDR1 SGHRS, CDR2 YFSETQ. The V end lost 0 bases, the J end lost 1 base, and 13 bases lay between the germline ends. The whole variable domain, remainder taken from reference TRBV5-1 and TRBJ2-5, is KAGVTQTPRYLIKTRGQQVTLSCSPISGHRSVSWYQQTPGQGLQFLFEYFSETQRNKGNFPGRFSGRQFSNSRSEMNVSTLELGDSALYLCASSLGQGRPQETQYFGPGTRLLVL.

This chain links TRBV29-1 with TRBJ2-7; the match to TRBD1 covers 9 bases. V lost 7 bases to trimming and J lost 2 bases; unmatched junction nucleotides: 6. There are 13 residues in the CDR3. Per germline, CDR1 SQVTM and CDR2 ANQGSEA. The CDR3 DNA sequence: TGCAGCGCGGGACAGGGTCAGACCTACGAGCAGTACTTC. It translates to CSAGQGQTYEQYF.

This clone was recorded once. The CDR3 DNA follows: TGTGCCAGCTCCCCCCCGCTGGTAGCGGGAGGCTACGAGCAGTACTTC. It translates to CASSPPLVAGGYEQYF. The rearrangement links TRBV18 to TRBJ2-7; 10 nucleotides line up with TRBD2. Germline lookup yields CDR1 KGHSH and CDR2 LQKENI. V trimming: 6 bases; J trimming: 3 bases; junction bases outside the gene matches: 11. The CDR3 has 16 residues.

The CDR3 nucleotides are TGTGCCACCAGTGATGGGGGGGACCCGCCTAAAGAGACCCAGTACTTC. Translating gives CATSDGGDPPKETQYF. The chain carries TRBV24-1 and TRBJ2-5, with 7 positions matching TRBD2. The CDR3 spans 16 residues. V shed 3 bases and J 3 bases; nucleotides not matched to a gene: 9. Germline lookup yields CDR1 KGHDR and CDR2 SFDVKD.

The chain joins TRBV4-3 to TRBJ1-1; perhaps TRBD1 as D (5 bases). Germline loops: CDR1 LGHNA, CDR2 YSLEER. The CDR3 has 18 residues. Between the trimmed V and J ends, which lost 1 base and 6 bases, there was a span of 24 bases. The CDR3 reads CASSQALVLLDTGSEAFF. Written as DNA, the CDR3 is TGCGCCAGCAGCCAAGCCCTTGTGTTGCTGGACACAGGTTCTGAAGCTTTCTTT.

The rearrangement links TRBV15 to TRBJ1-5; 7 positions match TRBD1. Germline V CDR1 and CDR2: LNHNV, YYDKDF (reference sequence). The CDR3 loop spans 16 amino acids. With 3 bases clipped from V and 3 bases from J, the junction kept 8 bases outside the gene matches. The CDR3 region has the DNA TGTGCCACCAGCAGGGCACAGGGGATATACAATCAGCCCCAGCATTTT. Residues: CATSRAQGIYNQPQHF. Supplemented by reference TRBV15 and TRBJ1-5, the full variable domain reads DAMVIQNPRYQVTQFGKPVTLSCSQTLNHNVMYWYQQKSSQAPKLLFHYYDKDFNNEADTPDNFQSRRPNTSFCFLDIRSPGLGDTAMYLCATSRAQGIYNQPQHFGDGTRLSIL.

The chain uses TRBV5-5 and TRBJ1-4; 7 bases are a match to TRBD1. Germline CDR1 SGHKS, CDR2 YYEKEE (reference sequence). The V gene end was trimmed by 4 bases and the J gene end by 2 bases; junction bases not matched to a gene: 5. The CDR3 totals 15 residues. This CDR3 reads CASSPPTGTNEKLFF. As DNA, the CDR3 is TGTGCCAGCAGCCCCCCGACAGGGACTAATGAAAAACTGTTTTTT.

V usage is TRBV5-1 and J usage is TRBJ2-6, with TRBD2 matching over 14 bases. This CDR3 is 20 amino acids long. Germline assignment: CDR1 SGHRS and CDR2 YFSETQ. Trimming at V came to 0 bases and at J to 3 bases, leaving 8 bases not matched to a gene. The CDR3 here is CASSLAGTSGSKGGANVLTF. The CDR3 DNA sequence: TGCGCCAGCAGCTTGGCCGGGACTAGCGGGAGTAAAGGTGGGGCCAACGTCCTGACTTTC.

This clone was observed a few times. This rearrangement joins TRBV28 to TRBJ1-2; D remains unclear. The germline V gene has CDR1 MDHEN and CDR2 SYDVKM. Trimming took off 6 bases at V and 0 bases at J, with 17 bases between the two ends. The CDR3 is 16 amino acids. DNA for the CDR3: TGTGCCAGCAGCCAGCTAATCGGCGGAACTAACTATGGCTACACCTTC. Translating gives CASSQLIGGTNYGYTF.

This clone was seen only once. This chain connects TRBV5-1 to TRBJ2-7; 10 bases are shared with TRBD1. Germline V gene data show CDR1 as SGHRS and CDR2 as YFSETQ. V shed 0 bases and J 5 bases; nucleotides not matched to a gene: 5. The CDR3 is made up of 15 amino acids. This CDR3 reads CASSLGGTGVHEQYF. The DNA of the CDR3 is TGCGCCAGCAGCTTGGGAGGGACAGGGGTCCACGAGCAGTACTTC.

The V call is TRBV28, the J call TRBJ1-2, with a weak D call TRBD1 (6 bases). V was cut by 1 base and J by 8 bases, with 17 bases left in between. Per the germline V gene, CDR1 is MDHEN and CDR2 is SYDVKM. The CDR3 extends over 15 amino acids. The CDR3 here is CASSLSDRLLGGYTF. In DNA form, the CDR3 reads TGTGCCAGCAGTTTATCGGACAGACTTTTGGGCGGCTACACCTTC.

This clone was detected a few times. This chain connects TRBV27 to TRBJ2-2, with 7 bases lining up with TRBD2. CDR3 length equals 14 residues. V lost 6 bases to trimming and J lost 6 bases; unmatched junction nucleotides: 7. Germline V gene lookup returns CDR1 MNHEY and CDR2 SMNVEV (reference sequence). The CDR3 DNA is TGTGCCAGCAGACCCGGACTAGTAGCCGGGGAGCTGTTTTTT. It is translated as CASRPGLVAGELFF.

The J gene is TRBJ1-5, the V gene TRBV6-2 or TRBV6-3, with 7 bases fitting TRBD1. The germline CDR1 and CDR2 sequences are MNHEY and SVGEGT. Losses at the gene ends were 6 bases for V and 9 bases for J; bases not matched to a gene: 11. The CDR3 has 14 amino acids. The CDR3 DNA sequence: TGTGCCAGCAGCCCGACAGGGCGTAGCGGGCCCCAGCATTTT. It yields the protein CASSPTGRSGPQHF.

This chain uses TRBV5-5 with TRBJ2-1, with 9 bases fitting TRBD1. The CDR3 spans 15 residues. The V gene end was trimmed by 1 base and the J gene end by 4 bases; junction bases not matched to a gene: 3. CDR1 and CDR2 (germline): SGHKS, YYEKEE (reference sequence). CDR3 DNA: TGTGCCAGCAGCTTGTCTGGACAGGGGTACAATGAGCAGTTCTTC. This sequence encodes CASSLSGQGYNEQFF.